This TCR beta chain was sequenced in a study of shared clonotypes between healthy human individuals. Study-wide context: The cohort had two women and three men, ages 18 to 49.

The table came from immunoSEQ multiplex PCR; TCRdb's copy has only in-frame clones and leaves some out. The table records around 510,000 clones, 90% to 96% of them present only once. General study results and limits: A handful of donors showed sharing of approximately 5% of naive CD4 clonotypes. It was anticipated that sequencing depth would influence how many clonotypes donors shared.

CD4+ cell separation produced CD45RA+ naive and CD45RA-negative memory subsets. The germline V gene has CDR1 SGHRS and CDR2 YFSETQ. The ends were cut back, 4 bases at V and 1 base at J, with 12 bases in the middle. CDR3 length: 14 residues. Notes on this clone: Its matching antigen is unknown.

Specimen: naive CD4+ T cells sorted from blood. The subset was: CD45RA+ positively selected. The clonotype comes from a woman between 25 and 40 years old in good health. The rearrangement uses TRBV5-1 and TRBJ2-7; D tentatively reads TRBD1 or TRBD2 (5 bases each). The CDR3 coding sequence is TGCGCCAGCAGCCGGGACCCCGTTTCCTACGAGCAGTACTTC. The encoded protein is CASSRDPVSYEQYF.